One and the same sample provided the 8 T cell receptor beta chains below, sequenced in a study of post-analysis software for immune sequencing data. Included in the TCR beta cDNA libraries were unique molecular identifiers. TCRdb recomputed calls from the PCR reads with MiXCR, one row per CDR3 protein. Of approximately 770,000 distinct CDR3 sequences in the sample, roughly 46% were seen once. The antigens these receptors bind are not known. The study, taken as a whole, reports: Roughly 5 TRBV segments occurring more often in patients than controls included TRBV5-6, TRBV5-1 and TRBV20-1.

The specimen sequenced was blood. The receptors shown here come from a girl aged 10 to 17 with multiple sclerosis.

The CDR3 region is CASSTTDTSTDTQYF. CDR3 DNA: TGTGCCAGCAGTACGACGGATACTAGCACAGATACGCAGTATTTT. The chain links TRBV6-5 to TRBJ2-3; no firm D call. Deletions cut 5 bases from V and 0 bases from J, with 12 bases between. The CDR3 runs to 15 residues. Germline CDR1 is MNHEY and CDR2 is SVGAGI.

The CDR3 DNA sequence: TGCGCCAGCAGCCCGCTAGCGGGGGGAAACTACAATGAGCAGTTCTTC. It is translated as CASSPLAGGNYNEQFF. The genes are TRBV4-1 and TRBJ2-1; 11 nucleotides align to TRBD2. Trimming removed 4 bases from V and 3 bases from J; junction bases left unmatched: 5. Germline V lookup: CDR1 MGHRA, CDR2 YSYEKL. The CDR3 is 16 amino acids.

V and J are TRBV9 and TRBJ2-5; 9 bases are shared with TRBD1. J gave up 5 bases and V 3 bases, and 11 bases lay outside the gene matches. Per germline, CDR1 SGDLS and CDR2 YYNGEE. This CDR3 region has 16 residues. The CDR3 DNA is TGTGCCAGCAGCGCGGGACAGGGAGGGTTAGGCGAGACCCAGTACTTC. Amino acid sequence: CASSAGQGGLGETQYF.

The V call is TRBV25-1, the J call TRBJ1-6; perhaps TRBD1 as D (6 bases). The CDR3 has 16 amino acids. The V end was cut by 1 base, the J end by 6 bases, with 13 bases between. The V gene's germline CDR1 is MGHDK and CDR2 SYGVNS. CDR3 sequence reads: CASSEWLGAGNSPLHF. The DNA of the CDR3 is TGTGCCAGCAGTGAATGGTTGGGGGCGGGTAATTCACCCCTCCACTTT.

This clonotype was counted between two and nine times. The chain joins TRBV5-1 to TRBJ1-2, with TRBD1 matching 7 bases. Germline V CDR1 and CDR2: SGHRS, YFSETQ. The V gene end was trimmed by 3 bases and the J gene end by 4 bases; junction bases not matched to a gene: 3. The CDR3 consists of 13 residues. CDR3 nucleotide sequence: TGCGCCAGCAGCTGGGACAGCTCCTATGGCTACACCTTC. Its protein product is CASSWDSSYGYTF.

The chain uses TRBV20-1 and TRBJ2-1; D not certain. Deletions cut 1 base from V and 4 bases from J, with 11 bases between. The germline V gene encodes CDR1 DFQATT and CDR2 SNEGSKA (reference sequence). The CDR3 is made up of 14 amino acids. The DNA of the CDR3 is TGCAGTGCTAGAGGGTGGTGGCAGTACAATGAGCAGTTCTTC. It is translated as CSARGWWQYNEQFF.

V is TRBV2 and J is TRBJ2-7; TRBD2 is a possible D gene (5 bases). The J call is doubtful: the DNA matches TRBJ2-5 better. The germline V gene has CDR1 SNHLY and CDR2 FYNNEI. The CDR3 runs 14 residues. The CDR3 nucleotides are TGTGCCACAACGGGTGCGAGCGGACAAGAGACCCAGTACTTC. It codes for CATTGASGQETQYF.

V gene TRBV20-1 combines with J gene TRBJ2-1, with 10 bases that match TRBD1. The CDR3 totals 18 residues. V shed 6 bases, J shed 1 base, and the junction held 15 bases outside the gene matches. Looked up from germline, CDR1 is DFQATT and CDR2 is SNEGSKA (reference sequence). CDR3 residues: CSATIETGGPTSYNEQFF. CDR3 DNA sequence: TGCAGTGCCACCATCGAGACAGGGGGCCCAACGTCCTACAATGAGCAGTTCTTC.